The 15 T cell receptor beta chains reported below all come from one sample, sequenced in a study of CXCR3-negative and CXCR3-positive naive CD8 T cells. Study findings and constraints: CXCR3-positive naive cells had more hydrophobic TRB CDR3s than CXCR3-negative naive cells.

The method, 5' RACE with UMI labels, was used to prepare the TRB cDNA libraries. TCRdb reprocessed the 5' RACE reads and keeps a single row for each CDR3 protein, giving no DNA. Here the sample table reports 90,000 to 150,000 distinct CDR3 sequences. No antigens are known for them. Sequencing was performed on naive CXCR3+ CD8+ T cells from blood. Subset indicated: CD45RO-CCR7+CD27+CD95- naive CD8+ T cells expressing CXCR3 (TNR3+). Receptors originate from a human donor in good health. Some clones in this sample may be carry-over from other donors' samples.

This rearrangement joins TRBV6-2 or TRBV6-3 to TRBJ1-1; the TCRdb D gene call, TRBD1, has no DNA to confirm it. Germline assignment: CDR1 MNHEY and CDR2 SVGEGT. The CDR3 sequence is 15 residues long. CDR3 protein: CASSYSDRGLTEAFF.

The chain joins TRBV12-3 or TRBV12-4 to TRBJ1-2. There are 13 residues in the CDR3. CDR3: CASSFLGNDGYTF.

The V and J genes are TRBV21-1 and TRBJ1-2. TRBV21-1 represents a pseudogene. The CDR3 extends over 14 amino acids. The CDR3 is CASSKLEILYGYTF.

The genes are TRBV7-9 and TRBJ1-1; TCRdb picks TRBD1, but there is no DNA to check that call. Germline assignment: CDR1 SEHNR and CDR2 FQNEAQ (reference sequence). This CDR3 contains 12 residues. CDR3 loop: CASSYTGTEAFF.

The chain links TRBV28 to TRBJ2-5. Germline V gene sequence: CDR1 MDHEN, CDR2 SYDVKM. The CDR3 totals 15 residues. CDR3 residues: CASIKPRSMSETQYF.

This chain links TRBV4-3 with TRBJ2-2; TCRdb proposes TRBD1, but this gene call is untestable without DNA. Germline-derived CDR1 and CDR2 are LGHNA and YSLEER. This CDR3 is built from 14 residues. The CDR3 spells CASSQDQGLGELFF.

The J gene is TRBJ2-7, the V gene TRBV6-6; TCRdb reports TRBD1, a call that lacks DNA to check it against. Germline V CDR1 and CDR2: MNHNY, SVGAGI (reference sequence). The CDR3 sequence is 13 residues long. The CDR3 here is CASRDRGDYEQYF.

This chain uses TRBV7-9 with TRBJ2-1; TCRdb's D call, TRBD1, is unchecked because there is no DNA. The CDR3 runs to 19 residues. Germline assignment: CDR1 SEHNR and CDR2 FQNEAQ (reference sequence). CDR3 loop: CASSPRVGVPAVSYNEQFF.

The chain is built from TRBV6-6 and TRBJ2-1; the TRBD2 assignment by TCRdb is unverifiable without DNA. CDR1 is MNHNY and CDR2 is SVGAGI in the germline V gene (reference sequence). The CDR3 runs 15 residues. The CDR3 spells CASRALAVSYNEQFF.

The rearrangement links TRBV20-1 to TRBJ1-1; TCRdb gives TRBD1 as the D gene, but with no DNA this cannot be confirmed. The CDR3 has 17 amino acids. Germline CDR1 is DFQATT and CDR2 is SNEGSKA (reference sequence). CDR3 amino acids: CSANLHYTGSGHTEAFF.

The chain recombines TRBV5-1 with TRBJ2-2. Germline assignment: CDR1 SGHRS and CDR2 YFSETQ. The length of the CDR3 is 15 residues. The CDR3 protein is CASSDIQANTGELFF. The full variable domain, with the rest looked up from reference TRBV5-1 and TRBJ2-2, is KAGVTQTPRYLIKTRGQQVTLSCSPISGHRSVSWYQQTPGQGLQFLFEYFSETQRNKGNFPGRFSGRQFSNSRSEMNVSTLELGDSALYLCASSDIQANTGELFFGEGSRLTVL.

The J gene is TRBJ2-7, the V gene TRBV7-8; no DNA is available, so the TRBD1 call from TCRdb remains unchecked. The CDR3 spans 17 residues. In germline, CDR1 is SGHVS, CDR2 FQNEAQ. This CDR3 reads CASSRSTDSMTWDEQYF.

This chain connects TRBV3-1 to TRBJ2-7. The germline V gene has CDR1 LGHDT and CDR2 YNNKEL (reference sequence). There are 12 residues in the CDR3. CDR3 sequence reads: CASSHVTYEQYF.

The rearrangement joins TRBV28 to TRBJ2-1; the TRBD2 assignment by TCRdb is unverifiable without DNA. Germline V gene sequence: CDR1 MDHEN, CDR2 SYDVKM. The length of the CDR3 is 18 residues. The CDR3 region is CASSWDGGHPRPYNEQFF.

The rearrangement links TRBV7-2 to TRBJ2-1; TCRdb lists TRBD1, though no DNA is available to test this call. Per the germline V gene, CDR1 is SGHTA and CDR2 is FQGNSA. The CDR3 is made up of 16 amino acids. CDR3 sequence: CASSLYLGGTNNEQFF.